This T cell receptor (beta chain) was sequenced for a study of T cell responses to AZD1222 COVID-19 vaccine. General study findings and limits: Two AZD1222 doses significantly raised spike-specific TCR breadth and depth over controls. Nearly half of unique spike-specific TCRs reportedly avoided B.1.351 and B.1.1.7 mutated regions.

CDR3 size: 15 residues. Trimming removed 0 bases from V and 7 bases from J; junction bases left unmatched: 8. Germline CDR1 is MNHNS and CDR2 is SASEGT. Clones were sequenced by immunoSEQ multiplex PCR, and TCRdb holds only the in-frame ones, with some missing. Among roughly 140,000 clones, 90% were seen once, and the ten largest hold roughly 3.1%. Points on this clone: No antigen is known for it.

J is TRBJ1-2 and V is TRBV6-1; 7 bases are shared with TRBD1. This sequence was found in an adult in good health. The sequencing here drew on peripheral blood, taken on day 0 of AZD1222 vaccination. The CDR3 sequence is CASSEATGRLGGYTF. The CDR3 nucleotides read TGTGCCAGCAGTGAAGCGACAGGGCGGTTAGGTGGCTACACCTTC.